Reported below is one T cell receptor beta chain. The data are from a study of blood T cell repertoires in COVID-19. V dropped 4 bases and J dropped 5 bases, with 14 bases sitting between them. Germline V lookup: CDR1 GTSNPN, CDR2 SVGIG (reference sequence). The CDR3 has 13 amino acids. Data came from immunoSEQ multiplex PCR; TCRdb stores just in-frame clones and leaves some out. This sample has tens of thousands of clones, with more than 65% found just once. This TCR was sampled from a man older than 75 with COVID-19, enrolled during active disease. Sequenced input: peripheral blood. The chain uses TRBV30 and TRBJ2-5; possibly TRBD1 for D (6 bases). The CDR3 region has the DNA TGTGCCTGGAACCTGGGGGCCGGGGAGACCCAGTACTTC. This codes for CAWNLGAGETQYF. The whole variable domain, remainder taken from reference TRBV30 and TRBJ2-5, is SQTIHQWPATLVQPVGSPLSLECTVEGTSNPNLYWYRQAAGRGLQLLFYSVGIGQISSEVPQNLSASRPQDRQFILSSKKLLLSDSGFYLCAWNLGAGETQYFGPGTRLLVL.